Reported below is one T cell receptor beta chain. The CDR3 length is 15 residues. V was clipped by 5 bases and J by 4 bases, with 17 bases between them. Per the germline V gene, CDR1 is SGHNT and CDR2 is YENEEA. This record belongs to a study of blood T cell repertoires in COVID-19. The assay was immunoSEQ multiplex PCR, and TCRdb's table has in-frame clones only and misses some. Of around 83,000 clones in the sample, 85% to 90% were seen once. This rearrangement joins TRBV11-3 to TRBJ2-5; D call uncertain. The sequence came from a woman between 65 and 79 years old with acute or convalescent COVID-19. Sequencing was performed on peripheral blood. As DNA, the CDR3 is TGTGCCAGCAGCCATCGTTCCCGCCCGGGAGAGACCCAGTACTTC. Protein sequence: CASSHRSRPGETQYF.